One and the same sample provided the 29 T cell receptor beta chains below, sequenced in a study of T cells after posttransplantation cyclophosphamide. The table came from immunoSEQ multiplex PCR; TCRdb's copy has only in-frame clones and leaves some out. The sample was found to contain tens of thousands of clones, and every one recurs. The specimen was PBMCs. These receptors were collected from a man between 40 and 49 years old in good health, CMV-negative, and a related stem cell transplant donor.

This clone has a count of ten or more. V is TRBV7-8 and J is TRBJ2-1; TRBD2 agrees at 8 bases. Trimming removed 5 bases from V and 2 bases from J; junction bases left unmatched: 11. The V gene's germline CDR1 is SGHVS and CDR2 FQNEAQ. This CDR3 is 17 amino acids long. CDR3 in amino acids: CASSIMILAGTYNEQFF. As DNA, the CDR3 is TGTGCCAGCAGCATAATGATTCTAGCGGGTACCTACAATGAGCAGTTCTTC.

This clone was recorded many times. The chain recombines TRBV5-1 with TRBJ1-6; the D gene is possibly TRBD1 (5 bases). The CDR3 is 17 residues long. Germline assignment: CDR1 SGHRS and CDR2 YFSETQ. The V end lost 4 bases, the J end lost 14 bases, and 28 bases lay between the germline ends. This CDR3 reads CASSLLPTQTATEALHF. In DNA, the CDR3 is TGCGCCAGCAGCCTTTTGCCTACGCAGACAGCGACAGAGGCCCTCCACTTT.

This clone was counted ten times or more. This chain links TRBV11-2 with TRBJ1-2; D call uncertain. Trimming removed 5 bases at V and 8 bases at J, with 12 bases between. The CDR3 extends over 12 amino acids. The V gene's germline CDR1 is SGHAT and CDR2 FQNNGV. The chain's CDR3 is CASSPIGIGYTF. DNA for the CDR3: TGTGCCAGCAGCCCAATCGGTATCGGCTACACCTTC.

In this sample, this clone turned up many times. This rearrangement joins TRBV7-9 to TRBJ2-7; possibly TRBD2 for D (5 bases). CDR3 size: 14 residues. Trimming shortened V by 5 bases and J by 7 bases, and 18 bases separated the two germline ends. CDR1 and CDR2 (germline): SEHNR, FQNEAQ (reference sequence). In DNA, the CDR3 is TGTGCCAGCAGCGCGCCGGGAATCTGGTGGGAGCAGTACTTC. Its protein product is CASSAPGIWWEQYF.

This clone was found many times. The rearrangement links TRBV7-9 to TRBJ1-1; possibly TRBD1 for D (6 bases). V lost 1 base to trimming and J lost 4 bases, with 19 bases between them. The germline V gene encodes CDR1 SEHNR and CDR2 FQNEAQ (reference sequence). The CDR3 contains 17 residues. CDR3: CASSLGGIQGRGTEAFF. The CDR3 DNA follows: TGTGCCAGCAGCTTAGGGGGGATACAGGGACGGGGCACTGAAGCTTTCTTT.

In this sample, this clone turned up many times. This rearrangement joins TRBV6-5 to TRBJ1-2, with D unresolved. CDR1 and CDR2 (germline): MNHEY, SVGAGI. Trimming removed 0 bases at V and 8 bases at J, with 10 bases between. The CDR3 contains 13 residues. CDR3 DNA sequence: TGTGCCAGCAGTTACTCAGGAGCCACGGGCTACACCTTC. Translating gives CASSYSGATGYTF.

Ten or more counts support this clone. The chain joins TRBV4-2 to TRBJ1-6, with a tentative D call TRBD1 (5 bases). Trimming stripped 4 bases from V and 7 bases from J, with 8 bases between. The germline V gene has CDR1 LGHNA and CDR2 YNFKEQ. CDR3 length: 13 residues. As DNA, the CDR3 is TGTGCCAGCAGCCTGGACAAAAATTCACCCCTCCACTTT. Translating it yields CASSLDKNSPLHF.

This clone was counted between two and nine times. At the DNA level, this CDR3 is encoded by other sequences in the same sample as well. V usage is TRBV6-4 and J usage is TRBJ2-1; TRBD1 might be the D (5 bases). Germline V gene data show CDR1 as MRHNA and CDR2 as SNTAGT. Trimming removed 5 bases at V and 0 bases at J, with 11 bases between. This CDR3 region has 15 residues. DNA for the CDR3: TGTGCCAGCAGTCTGGGGCAAAACTCCTACAATGAGCAGTTCTTC. Encoded protein: CASSLGQNSYNEQFF.

The table lists this clone with many counts. The CDR3 coding sequence is TGTGCCAGCAGCCCGGGACTACCCACAGATACGCAGTATTTT. Translated, it gives CASSPGLPTDTQYF. The chain recombines TRBV11-3 with TRBJ2-3, with 7 bases identical to TRBD2. Germline V gene sequence: CDR1 SGHNT, CDR2 YENEEA. CDR3 length: 14 residues. The V gene end was trimmed by 5 bases and the J gene end by 2 bases; junction bases not matched to a gene: 4.

This clone has a count of ten or more. V gene TRBV15 combines with J gene TRBJ1-1; the match to TRBD1 covers 7 bases. The CDR3 has 13 amino acids. V shed 7 bases and J 1 base; nucleotides not matched to a gene: 3. Germline CDR1 LNHNV, CDR2 YYDKDF (reference sequence). The CDR3 is CATKGAWNTEAFF. The CDR3 DNA sequence: TGTGCCACCAAGGGGGCCTGGAACACTGAAGCTTTCTTT.

The table lists this clone with many counts. V and J are TRBV15 and TRBJ2-1; 11 bases line up with TRBD2. Germline V lookup: CDR1 LNHNV, CDR2 YYDKDF (reference sequence). Germline trimming cut 3 bases from V and 0 bases from J; bases unmatched to any gene: 1. The CDR3 contains 16 residues. The CDR3, as DNA: TGTGCCACCAGCAGGACTAGCGGGGCCTCCTACAATGAGCAGTTCTTC. Translating gives CATSRTSGASYNEQFF.

This clone has ten or more counts. The V and J genes are TRBV5-4 and TRBJ2-2, with D possibly being TRBD2 (7 bases). The germline CDR1 and CDR2 sequences are SGHNT and YYREEE (reference sequence). The CDR3 spans 14 residues. V was shortened by 10 bases and J by 4 bases, with 17 bases between the two germline ends. Here the CDR3 DNA reads TGTGCCTCTAGGGGGGGGCTCGGCACCGGGGAGCTGTTTTTT. Its protein product is CASRGGLGTGELFF.

This clone was observed at least ten times. This chain connects TRBV6-1 to TRBJ2-2; the match to TRBD1 covers 7 bases. V lost 7 bases to trimming and J lost 0 bases; unmatched junction nucleotides: 2. This CDR3 spans 14 amino acids. Germline V CDR1 and CDR2: MNHNS, SASEGT. In DNA form, the CDR3 reads TGTGCCAGCATCAGGGGGTCGAACACCGGGGAGCTGTTTTTT. Translation gives CASIRGSNTGELFF.

This clone occurred many times. CDR3 nucleotide sequence: TGTGCCAGCGGGAGGGGGAATGAGCAGTTCTTC. This encodes CASGRGNEQFF. The chain joins TRBV9 to TRBJ2-1; the D gene is possibly TRBD2 (7 bases). Germline loops: CDR1 SGDLS, CDR2 YYNGEE. CDR3 length: 11 amino acids. V gave up 7 bases and J gave up 7 bases, with 9 bases separating them. Full variable domain (rest looked up from reference TRBV9 and TRBJ2-1): DSGVTQTPKHLITATGQRVTLRCSPRSGDLSVYWYQQSLDQGLQFLIQYYNGEERAKGNILERFSAQQFPDLHSELNLSSLELGDSALYFCASGRGNEQFFGPGTRLTVL.

This clone was detected ten times or more. The chain couples TRBV11-3 to TRBJ2-5, with 7 nucleotides matching TRBD2. Trimming cost V 4 bases and J 5 bases; bases outside gene matches: 4. Looked up from germline, CDR1 is SGHNT and CDR2 is YENEEA. This CDR3 is built from 13 residues. DNA for the CDR3: TGTGCCAGCAGCTCGCGGGGGTCGGAGACCCAGTACTTC. Translating gives CASSSRGSETQYF.

The gene calls are TRBV6-4 and TRBJ2-3; D ambiguous. With 4 bases removed from V and 2 bases from J, the gap between germline ends came to 7 bases. From germline, CDR1 is MRHNA and CDR2 SNTAGT. The CDR3 contains 13 residues. CDR3 nucleotide sequence: TGTGCCAGCAGTGTGGGCGCCACAGATACGCAGTATTTT. Protein sequence: CASSVGATDTQYF.

This clone turned up a few times. The rearrangement links TRBV7-9 to TRBJ2-3; possible D gene TRBD2, 5 bases. V lost 3 bases, J lost 7 bases, and 11 bases lay in between. The CDR3 consists of 13 residues. Germline CDR1 SEHNR, CDR2 FQNEAQ (reference sequence). CDR3 loop: CASSFPSLNTQYF. The CDR3 DNA reads TGTGCCAGCAGCTTCCCTAGCTTGAATACGCAGTATTTT. Filled out from reference TRBV7-9 and TRBJ2-3, the complete variable domain reads DTGVSQNPRHKITKRGQNVTFRCDPISEHNRLYWYRQTLGQGPEFLTYFQNEAQLEKSRLLSDRFSAERPKGSFSTLEIQRTEQGDSAMYLCASSFPSLNTQYFGPGTRLTVL.

Only a few counts were recorded for this clone. V is TRBV9 and J is TRBJ2-1, with 9 bases aligning to TRBD2. CDR3 size: 16 residues. Germline V gene sequence: CDR1 SGDLS, CDR2 YYNGEE. V was clipped by 3 bases and J by 4 bases; unmatched bases: 8. The chain's CDR3 is CASSALAGELYNEQFF. CDR3 nucleotide sequence: TGTGCCAGCAGCGCCTTAGCGGGAGAGCTATACAATGAGCAGTTCTTC. Full variable domain (remainder filled in from reference TRBV9 and TRBJ2-1): DSGVTQTPKHLITATGQRVTLRCSPRSGDLSVYWYQQSLDQGLQFLIQYYNGEERAKGNILERFSAQQFPDLHSELNLSSLELGDSALYFCASSALAGELYNEQFFGPGTRLTVL.

This clone came up many times. J is TRBJ2-7 and V is TRBV27; 8 nucleotides line up with TRBD2. V lost 5 bases, J lost 2 bases, and 5 bases stayed unmatched. Looked up from germline, CDR1 is MNHEY and CDR2 is SMNVEV (reference sequence). The length of the CDR3 is 14 residues. The CDR3 coding sequence is TGTGCCAGCAGTCCGGGAGGGGAAACCTACGAGCAGTACGTC. It encodes CASSPGGETYEQYV.

This clone was seen repeatedly, ten times or more. The chain recombines TRBV27 with TRBJ2-1; 10 nucleotides agree with TRBD1. Trimming removed 4 bases from V and 10 bases from J; junction bases left unmatched: 1. Germline V lookup: CDR1 MNHEY, CDR2 SMNVEV (reference sequence). This CDR3 is 12 amino acids long. CDR3 loop: CASSSTGGEQFF. The DNA for the CDR3 is TGTGCCAGCAGTTCGACAGGGGGCGAGCAGTTCTTC.

Only a few counts were recorded for this clone. Here the CDR3 reads CASSLARTSGGASQETQYF. Here the CDR3 DNA reads TGTGCCAGCAGCTTAGCTCGGACTAGCGGGGGGGCCAGCCAAGAGACCCAGTACTTC. The chain couples TRBV7-9 to TRBJ2-5; 15 nucleotides match TRBD2. V lost 0 bases and J lost 1; bases outside the gene matches: 6. The CDR3 is 19 amino acids. Germline V gene sequence: CDR1 SEHNR, CDR2 FQNEAQ (reference sequence).

This clone was picked up a small number of times. Here the CDR3 DNA reads TGTGCCAGCAGCTATGGGGGAGGTGAGACCCAGTACTTC. Translation: CASSYGGGETQYF. This chain uses TRBV7-3 with TRBJ2-5; tentative D call: TRBD2 (6 bases). Germline loops: CDR1 SGHTA, CDR2 FQGTGA. The ends were cut back, 4 bases at V and 5 bases at J, with 11 bases in the middle. The CDR3 contains 13 residues.

The chain carries TRBV10-3 and TRBJ1-6; 9 bases are a match to TRBD1. Trimming took 4 bases from V and 10 from J; bases not matched to a gene: 8. The CDR3 is made up of 15 amino acids. Germline V gene lookup returns CDR1 ENHRY and CDR2 SYGVKD. This chain's CDR3 is CAISGGQGDWSPLHF. The CDR3 coding sequence is TGTGCCATCAGTGGGGGACAGGGAGATTGGTCACCCCTCCACTTT.

This clone was seen repeatedly, ten times or more. The chain has TRBV2 and TRBJ2-3, with D possibly TRBD2 on 6 matching bases. The germline CDR1 and CDR2 sequences are SNHLY and FYNNEI. The CDR3 runs 13 residues. The V end was cut by 9 bases, the J end by 6 bases, with 16 bases between. The DNA for the CDR3 is TGTGCCAGTCGGGACTCCTTGTCGGATACGCAGTATTTT. Translated, it gives CASRDSLSDTQYF.

This clone was recorded at least ten times. The rearrangement joins TRBV5-1 to TRBJ1-2; D possibly corresponds to TRBD1 (6 bases). Trimming cost V 4 bases and J 3 bases, with 16 bases left between them. The CDR3 totals 15 residues. The germline V gene has CDR1 SGHRS and CDR2 YFSETQ. In DNA form, the CDR3 reads TGCGCCAGCAGCCCGGGACAAAACAACTACTATGGCTACACCTTC. This gives the protein CASSPGQNNYYGYTF.

This clone was detected ten times or more. The chain recombines TRBV10-3 with TRBJ1-6; tentatively, D is TRBD1 (6 bases). The CDR3 loop spans 17 amino acids. In germline, CDR1 is ENHRY, CDR2 SYGVKD. The V end lost 6 bases, the J end lost 2 bases, and 17 bases lay between the germline ends. CDR3 nucleotides: TGTGCCATCAGCACTGCCGCGGGGGGCACCTATAATTCACCCCTCCACTTT. This translates into CAISTAAGGTYNSPLHF.

In the case of this clone: This likely reflects a read error, since a far larger clone is one base away. The sample holds other DNA sequences that translate to the same CDR3. The rearrangement uses TRBV7-3 and TRBJ1-1; 10 bases are shared with TRBD1. Looked up from germline, CDR1 is SGHTA and CDR2 is FQGTGA. Trimming cost V 5 bases and J 5 bases; bases outside gene matches: 5. CDR3 size: 14 residues. The CDR3 DNA is TGTGCCAGCAGCCTAATGGGACAGGGGACTGAAGCTTTCTTT. Translation gives CASSLMGQGTEAFF.

The sample holds many counts of this clone. V is TRBV19 and J is TRBJ2-1, with 12 bases aligning to TRBD2. Germline V lookup: CDR1 LNHDA, CDR2 SQIVND (reference sequence). The CDR3 consists of 16 residues. Trimming cost V 5 bases and J 4 bases; bases outside gene matches: 6. For the CDR3, the DNA is TGTGCCAGTAGTTCGTTTACTAGCGGGGGGTACAATGAGCAGTTCTTC. This encodes CASSSFTSGGYNEQFF.

The rearrangement joins TRBV12-5 to TRBJ2-3; 7 positions match TRBD2. Per the germline V gene, CDR1 is LGHNT and CDR2 is FRNRAP. The CDR3 is made up of 16 amino acids. J lost 2 bases, V lost 1 base, and 6 bases had no gene match. CDR3 residues: CASGLATGGITDTQYF. The CDR3 nucleotides are TGTGCTAGTGGTTTGGCCACCGGGGGGATCACAGATACGCAGTATTTT.